This passage covers 2 T cell receptor beta chains from one sample sequenced in a study of blood T cells in healthy people across ages. It was with a sample-barcoded 5' primer and a J-beta primer mix that a second PCR of about 7 to 12 cycles was run. Each CDR3 protein gets one entry after TCRdb re-called the 5' RACE reads with MiXCR. The repertoire has about a million distinct CDR3 sequences, around two fifths of them found once; the top ten carry around 12%. The specimen sequenced was blood. The receptors were sampled from a man younger than 35 in good health.

The V gene is TRBV7-2, the J gene TRBJ1-2; D remains unclear. The germline CDR1 and CDR2 sequences are SGHTA and FQGNSA. The V gene lost 5 bases and the J gene lost 5 bases, with 12 bases spanning the gap. This CDR3 comprises 13 residues. The chain's CDR3 is CASSARQTYGYTF. DNA of the CDR3: TGTGCCAGCAGCGCGCGACAAACTTATGGCTACACCTTC.

The rearrangement joins TRBV5-1 to TRBJ2-3, with D tentatively TRBD1 or TRBD2 (5 bases each). The germline V gene has CDR1 SGHRS and CDR2 YFSETQ. The CDR3 covers 18 residues. The V and J ends lost 5 bases and 4 bases respectively, with 26 bases between them. The CDR3 region is CASSPNTGTPNRPDTQYF. CDR3 nucleotide sequence: TGCGCCAGCAGTCCAAATACCGGGACGCCGAACCGCCCAGATACGCAGTATTTT.